The clone carrying this T cell receptor (beta chain) was counted ten times or more. Its antigen remains unidentified. Semi-nested PCR with Nested Universal Primer A followed constant-region reverse priming of full-length variable regions. TCRdb used MiXCR to reprocess the 5' RACE reads, holding one entry per CDR3 protein. The table records approximately 60,000 distinct CDR3 sequences, more than 20% of them present only once. Study-wide results and caveats: The larger cohort examined one V-J beta rearrangement, not whole repertoires. In terms of TCR gene usage, tumor memory CD4+ T cells clustered together with blood and lymph node memory CD4+ cells, as well as with lymph node naive CD4+ cells.

Germline CDR1 reads MGHDK; CDR2 reads SYGVNS. V lost 3 bases and J 4 bases, leaving 16 bases between the germline ends. CDR3 length: 15 amino acids. Tregs were sorted as CD4+CD25+CD127-/low cells. This clonotype was sampled from a female donor with breast cancer. The sequencing sample was made of tumor-infiltrating Tregs sorted from the breast tumor. V usage is TRBV25-1 and J usage is TRBJ2-7, with D possibly being TRBD2 (5 bases). The CDR3, as DNA: TGTGCCAGCAGTGACCCCCGGGGTCGGGTATACGAGCAGTACTTC. As protein: CASSDPRGRVYEQYF.